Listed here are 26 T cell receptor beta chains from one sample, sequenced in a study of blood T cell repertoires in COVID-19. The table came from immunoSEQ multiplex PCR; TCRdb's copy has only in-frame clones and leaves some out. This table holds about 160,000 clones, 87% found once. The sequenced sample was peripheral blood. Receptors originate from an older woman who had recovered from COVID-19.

The CDR3 here is CASSRQGAGYTF. CDR3 DNA sequence: TGTGCCAGCAGCCGACAGGGGGCTGGCTACACCTTC. The chain recombines TRBV27 with TRBJ1-2; 10 bases line up with TRBD1. Trimming took 6 bases from V and 7 from J; bases not matched to a gene: 2. Germline V CDR1 and CDR2: MNHEY, SMNVEV (reference sequence). CDR3 length equals 12 residues.

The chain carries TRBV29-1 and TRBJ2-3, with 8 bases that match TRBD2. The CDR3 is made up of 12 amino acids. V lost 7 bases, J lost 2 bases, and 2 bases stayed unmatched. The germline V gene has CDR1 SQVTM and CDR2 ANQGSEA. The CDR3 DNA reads TGCAGCGGGCGGGGGGCCACAGATACGCAGTATTTT. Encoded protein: CSGRGATDTQYF.

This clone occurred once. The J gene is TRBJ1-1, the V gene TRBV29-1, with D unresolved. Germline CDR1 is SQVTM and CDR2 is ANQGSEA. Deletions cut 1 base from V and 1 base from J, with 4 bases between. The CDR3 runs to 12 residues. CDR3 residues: CSVEGGNTEAFF. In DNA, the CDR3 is TGCAGCGTTGAAGGAGGGAACACTGAAGCTTTCTTT.

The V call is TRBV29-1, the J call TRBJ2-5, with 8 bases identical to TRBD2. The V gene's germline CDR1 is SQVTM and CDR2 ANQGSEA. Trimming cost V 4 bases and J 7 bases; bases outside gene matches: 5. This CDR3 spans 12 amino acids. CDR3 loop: CSVGLAKATQYF. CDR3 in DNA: TGCAGCGTTGGACTAGCGAAGGCGACCCAGTACTTC.

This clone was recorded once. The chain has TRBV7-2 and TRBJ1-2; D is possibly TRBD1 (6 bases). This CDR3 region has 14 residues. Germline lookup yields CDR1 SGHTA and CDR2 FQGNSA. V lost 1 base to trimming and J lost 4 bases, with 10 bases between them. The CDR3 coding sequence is TGTGCCAGCAGCTTAGGGCCAGGGGCCTATGGCTACACCTTC. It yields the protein CASSLGPGAYGYTF.

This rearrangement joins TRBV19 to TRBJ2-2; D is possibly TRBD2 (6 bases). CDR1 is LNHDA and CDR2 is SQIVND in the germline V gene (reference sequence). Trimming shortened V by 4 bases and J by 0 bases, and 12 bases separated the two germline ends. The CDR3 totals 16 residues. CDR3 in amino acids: CASSRRETANTGELFF. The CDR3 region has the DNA TGTGCCAGTAGTAGGAGGGAGACTGCGAACACCGGGGAGCTGTTTTTT.

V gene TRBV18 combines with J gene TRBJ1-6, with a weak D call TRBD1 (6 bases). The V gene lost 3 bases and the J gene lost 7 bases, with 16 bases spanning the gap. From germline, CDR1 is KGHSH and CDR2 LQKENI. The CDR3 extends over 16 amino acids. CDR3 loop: CASSPDLQGLNSPLHF. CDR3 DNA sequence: TGTGCCAGCTCACCGGATTTACAGGGATTAAATTCACCCCTCCACTTT.

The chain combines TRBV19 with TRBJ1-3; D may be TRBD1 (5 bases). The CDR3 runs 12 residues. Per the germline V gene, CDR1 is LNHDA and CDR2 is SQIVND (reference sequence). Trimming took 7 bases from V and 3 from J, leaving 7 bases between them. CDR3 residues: CASNGGGNTIYF. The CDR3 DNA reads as TGTGCCAGTAACGGGGGTGGAAACACCATATATTTT.

The CDR3 is CAWSVSRTQYF. As DNA, the CDR3 is TGTGCCTGGAGTGTATCGCGTACCCAGTACTTC. This chain connects TRBV30 to TRBJ2-5; no clear D gene. Germline values: CDR1 GTSNPN, CDR2 SVGIG (reference sequence). This CDR3 is built from 11 residues. V lost 0 bases and J 8 bases, leaving 7 bases between the germline ends.

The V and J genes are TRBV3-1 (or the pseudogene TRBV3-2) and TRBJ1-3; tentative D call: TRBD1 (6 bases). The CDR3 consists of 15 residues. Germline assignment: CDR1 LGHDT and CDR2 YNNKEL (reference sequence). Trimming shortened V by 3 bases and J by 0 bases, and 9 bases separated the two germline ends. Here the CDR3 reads CASSQMGHSGNTIYF. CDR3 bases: TGTGCCAGCAGCCAGATGGGACACTCTGGAAACACCATATATTTT.

The DNA for the CDR3 is TGTGCCAGCAGTTTGGGCAGGGCCTACGAGCAGTACTTC. Residues: CASSLGRAYEQYF. The chain combines TRBV27 with TRBJ2-7; D might be TRBD1 (5 bases). Germline V CDR1 and CDR2: MNHEY, SMNVEV (reference sequence). There are 13 residues in the CDR3. V gave up 3 bases and J gave up 2 bases, with 8 bases separating them.

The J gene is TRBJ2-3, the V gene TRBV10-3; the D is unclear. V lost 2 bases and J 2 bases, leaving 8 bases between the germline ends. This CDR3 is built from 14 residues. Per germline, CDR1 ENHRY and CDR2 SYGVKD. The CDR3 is CAISEEQVTDTQYF. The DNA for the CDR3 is TGTGCCATCAGTGAGGAGCAGGTCACAGATACGCAGTATTTT.

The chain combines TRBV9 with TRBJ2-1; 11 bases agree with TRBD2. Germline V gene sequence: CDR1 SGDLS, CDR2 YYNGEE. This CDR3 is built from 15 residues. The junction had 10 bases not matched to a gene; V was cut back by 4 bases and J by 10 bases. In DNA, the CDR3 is TGTGCCAGCAGCCTAGCGGGGGGAAGGGTAGAGGAGCAGTTCTTC. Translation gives CASSLAGGRVEEQFF.

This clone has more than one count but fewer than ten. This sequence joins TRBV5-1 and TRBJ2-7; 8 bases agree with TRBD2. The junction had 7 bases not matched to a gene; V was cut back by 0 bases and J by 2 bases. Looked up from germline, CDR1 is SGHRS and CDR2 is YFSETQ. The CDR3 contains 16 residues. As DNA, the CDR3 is TGCGCCAGCAGCTTGGGGCGGGGGGTCGCGACCTACGAGCAGTACTTC. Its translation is CASSLGRGVATYEQYF.

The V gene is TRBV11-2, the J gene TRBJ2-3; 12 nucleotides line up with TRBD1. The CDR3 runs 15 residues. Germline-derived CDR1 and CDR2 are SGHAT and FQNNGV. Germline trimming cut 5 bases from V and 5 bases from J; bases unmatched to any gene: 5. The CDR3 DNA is TGTGCCAGCAGCGTGGGACAGGGGGCCGTAGATACGCAGTATTTT. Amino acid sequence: CASSVGQGAVDTQYF.

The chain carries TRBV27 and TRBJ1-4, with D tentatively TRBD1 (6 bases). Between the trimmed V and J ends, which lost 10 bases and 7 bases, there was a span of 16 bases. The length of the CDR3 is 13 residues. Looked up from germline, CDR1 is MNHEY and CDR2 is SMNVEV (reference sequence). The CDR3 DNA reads TGTGCCACCGGGGGGGGCGCGGGTGAAAAACTGTTTTTT. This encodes CATGGGAGEKLFF.

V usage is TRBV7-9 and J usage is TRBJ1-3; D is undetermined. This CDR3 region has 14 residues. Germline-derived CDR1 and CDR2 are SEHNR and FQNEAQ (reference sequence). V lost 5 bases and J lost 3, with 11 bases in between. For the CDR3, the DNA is TGTGCCAGCAGCACGCGGCAGCGTGGAAACACCATATATTTT. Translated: CASSTRQRGNTIYF. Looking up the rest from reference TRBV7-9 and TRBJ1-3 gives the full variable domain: DTGVSQNPRHKITKRGQNVTFRCDPISEHNRLYWYRQTLGQGPEFLTYFQNEAQLEKSRLLSDRFSAERPKGSFSTLEIQRTEQGDSAMYLCASSTRQRGNTIYFGEGSWLTVV.

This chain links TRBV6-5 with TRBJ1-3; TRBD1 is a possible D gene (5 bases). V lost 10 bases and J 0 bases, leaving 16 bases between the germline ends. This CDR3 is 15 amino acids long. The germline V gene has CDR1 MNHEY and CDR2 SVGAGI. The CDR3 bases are TGTGCCACCAAAAAGACAGACAGCTCTGGAAACACCATATATTTT. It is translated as CATKKTDSSGNTIYF.

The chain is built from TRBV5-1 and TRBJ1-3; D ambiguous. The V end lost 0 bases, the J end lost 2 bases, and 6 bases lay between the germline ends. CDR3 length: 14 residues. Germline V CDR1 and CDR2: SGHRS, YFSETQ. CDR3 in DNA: TGCGCCAGCAGCTTGGGCGGCACTGGAAACACCATATATTTT. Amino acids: CASSLGGTGNTIYF.

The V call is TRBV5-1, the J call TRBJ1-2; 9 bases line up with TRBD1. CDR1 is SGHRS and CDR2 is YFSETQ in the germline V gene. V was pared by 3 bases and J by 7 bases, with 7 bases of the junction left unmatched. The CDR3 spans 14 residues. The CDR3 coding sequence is TGCGCCAGCAGCTGGGGGACAGGGTCGAGTGGCTACACCTTC. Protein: CASSWGTGSSGYTF.

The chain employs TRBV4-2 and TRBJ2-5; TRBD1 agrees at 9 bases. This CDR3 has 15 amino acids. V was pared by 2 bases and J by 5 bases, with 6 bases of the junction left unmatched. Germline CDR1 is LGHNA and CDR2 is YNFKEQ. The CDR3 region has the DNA TGTGCCAGCAGCCAATTGACAGGGGGGCCGGAGACCCAGTACTTC. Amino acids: CASSQLTGGPETQYF.

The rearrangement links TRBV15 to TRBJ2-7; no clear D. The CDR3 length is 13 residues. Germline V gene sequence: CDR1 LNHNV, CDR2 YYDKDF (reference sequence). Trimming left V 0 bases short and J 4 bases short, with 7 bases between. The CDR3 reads CATSRDIGYEQYF. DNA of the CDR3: TGTGCCACCAGCAGAGATATCGGTTACGAGCAGTACTTC.

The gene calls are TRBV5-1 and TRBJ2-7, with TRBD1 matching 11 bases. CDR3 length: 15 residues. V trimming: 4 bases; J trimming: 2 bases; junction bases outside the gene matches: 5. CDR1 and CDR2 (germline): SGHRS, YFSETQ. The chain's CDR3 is CASSLWTGGTYEQYF. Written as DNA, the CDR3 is TGCGCCAGCAGCCTCTGGACAGGGGGCACCTACGAGCAGTACTTC.

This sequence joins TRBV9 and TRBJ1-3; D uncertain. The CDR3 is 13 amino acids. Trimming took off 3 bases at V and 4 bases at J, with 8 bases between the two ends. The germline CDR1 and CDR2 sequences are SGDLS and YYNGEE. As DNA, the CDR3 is TGTGCCAGCAGCGCCGACTTAGGAAACACCATATATTTT. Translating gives CASSADLGNTIYF.

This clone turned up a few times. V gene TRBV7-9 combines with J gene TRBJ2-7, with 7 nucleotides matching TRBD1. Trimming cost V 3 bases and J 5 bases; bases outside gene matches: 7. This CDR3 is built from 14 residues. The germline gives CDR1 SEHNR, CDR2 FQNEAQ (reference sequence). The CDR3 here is CASSFLGGGNEQYF. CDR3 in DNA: TGTGCCAGCAGCTTTTTAGGGGGCGGCAACGAGCAGTACTTC.

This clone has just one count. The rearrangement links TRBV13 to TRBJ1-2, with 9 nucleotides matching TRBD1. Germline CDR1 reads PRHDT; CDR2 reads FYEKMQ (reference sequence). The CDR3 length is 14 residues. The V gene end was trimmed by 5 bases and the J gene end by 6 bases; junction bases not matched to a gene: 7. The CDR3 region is CASSIPRTGDGYTF. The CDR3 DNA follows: TGTGCCAGCAGCATCCCCCGGACAGGGGATGGCTACACCTTC.